Each of the 26 T cell receptor beta chains below was sequenced from the same sample in a study of vaccination and CD4 T cells after COVID-19. No antigen has been identified for these receptors. Sequencing of DNA taken from cultured CD4+ T cells relied on the Oncomine TCR Beta short-read assay. One entry per CDR3 protein results from TCRdb running MiXCR on the PCR reads. The sample holds thousands of distinct CDR3 sequences, 31% seen once. Indicated treatment: roughly ten-day PBMC culture with coronavirus spike peptide pools or control peptides (ViraFEST assay). Before the COVID-19 pandemic (2011-2018), CD4+ T cells were obtained from the unexposed donor. The sequenced sample consisted of CD4+ T cells from blood, cultured in vitro. The origin of the receptors is a human donor in good health.

This clonotype was counted only a few times. The V gene is TRBV6-1, the J gene TRBJ1-1, with D tentatively TRBD1 (6 bases). Trimming removed 7 bases from V and 7 bases from J, with 16 bases in between. The CDR3 extends over 13 amino acids. Germline CDR1 and CDR2: MNHNS and SASEGT. CDR3 nucleotides: TGTGCCAGCACCCGGACCGGGACAAATGAAGCTTTCTTT. This gives the protein CASTRTGTNEAFF.

The chain links TRBV30 to TRBJ2-2; D not certain. The CDR3 spans 12 residues. Trimming removed 2 bases from V and 6 bases from J, with 7 bases in between. Germline-derived CDR1 and CDR2 are GTSNPN and SVGIG (reference sequence). In DNA, the CDR3 is TGTGCCTGGAGTCCTTTCTCCGGGGAGCTGTTTTTT. Its protein is CAWSPFSGELFF. Looking up the rest from reference TRBV30 and TRBJ2-2 gives the full variable domain: SQTIHQWPATLVQPVGSPLSLECTVEGTSNPNLYWYRQAAGRGLQLLFYSVGIGQISSEVPQNLSASRPQDRQFILSSKKLLLSDSGFYLCAWSPFSGELFFGEGSRLTVL.

The chain couples TRBV30 to TRBJ1-6; the D gene is possibly TRBD1 (6 bases). Per germline, CDR1 GTSNPN and CDR2 SVGIG (reference sequence). V dropped 1 base and J dropped 2 bases, with 12 bases sitting between them. CDR3 length equals 16 residues. The CDR3 loop is CAWSGGGLAYNSPLHF. In nucleotides, the CDR3 is TGTGCCTGGAGTGGGGGGGGGCTGGCCTATAATTCACCCCTCCACTTT.

Only a few counts were recorded for this clonotype. This chain joins TRBV19 and TRBJ2-5, with 11 bases that match TRBD2. Germline assignment: CDR1 LNHDA and CDR2 SQIVND (reference sequence). The V gene end was trimmed by 3 bases and the J gene end by 2 bases; junction bases not matched to a gene: 2. This CDR3 is built from 15 residues. CDR3 in DNA: TGTGCCAGTAGTATCGGGACTAGCGGACAAGAGACCCAGTACTTC. Its translation is CASSIGTSGQETQYF.

This sequence joins TRBV2 and TRBJ2-1; maybe TRBD2 (5 bases). Germline V CDR1 and CDR2: SNHLY, FYNNEI. The CDR3 covers 13 residues. V was shortened by 6 bases and J by 8 bases, with 14 bases between the two germline ends. CDR3 in DNA: TGTGCCAGCAGACTAGGCCTAAGCTATGAGCAGTTCTTC. It is translated as CASRLGLSYEQFF.

The J gene is TRBJ1-1, the V gene TRBV4-1, with D tentatively TRBD1 (5 bases). V was cut by 5 bases and J by 0 bases, with 16 bases left in between. This CDR3 contains 16 residues. Germline V lookup: CDR1 MGHRA, CDR2 YSYEKL. In DNA form, the CDR3 reads TGCGCCAGCAGCAAGGGAGGGACGGGAATGAACACTGAAGCTTTCTTT. It translates to CASSKGGTGMNTEAFF.

This clonotype was seen more than once but under ten times. This chain links TRBV6-1 with TRBJ2-5; TRBD1 matches at 9 bases. Trimming took 7 bases from V and 4 from J; bases not matched to a gene: 10. Germline CDR1 reads MNHNS; CDR2 reads SASEGT. The CDR3 consists of 15 residues. The CDR3 here is CASTWGTGTGETQYF. The DNA for the CDR3 is TGTGCCAGCACCTGGGGGACAGGGACTGGAGAGACCCAGTACTTC.

This clonotype was seen a handful of times. The V gene is TRBV6-1, the J gene TRBJ1-5; no clear D. The CDR3 is 16 amino acids. Germline lookup yields CDR1 MNHNS and CDR2 SASEGT. Trimming stripped 4 bases from V and 2 bases from J, with 15 bases between. The CDR3 DNA follows: TGTGCCAGCAGTGGGTTGGGGATTAGGGGCAATCAGCCCCAGCATTTT. Its translation: CASSGLGIRGNQPQHF.

This chain connects TRBV5-1 to TRBJ2-3, with 8 nucleotides matching TRBD1. CDR1 and CDR2 (germline): SGHRS, YFSETQ. The ends lost 4 bases at V and 3 bases at J; junction bases unmatched: 10. This CDR3 region has 16 residues. The CDR3 DNA reads as TGCGCCAGCAGCATAACCTCAGGGGGCGAGACAGATACGCAGTATTTT. The encoded protein is CASSITSGGETDTQYF.

This clonotype came up a few times. The chain carries TRBV20-1 and TRBJ2-3; 9 bases line up with TRBD1. The germline gives CDR1 DFQATT, CDR2 SNEGSKA (reference sequence). The CDR3 length is 13 residues. CDR3: CSHGDRVGDTQYF. The CDR3 DNA reads as TGCAGCCACGGGGACAGGGTGGGAGATACGCAGTATTTT.

This clonotype was found a few times. The gene calls are TRBV6-1 and TRBJ1-2, with no clear D. V was clipped by 8 bases and J by 1 base, with 5 bases between them. Germline V gene sequence: CDR1 MNHNS, CDR2 SASEGT. The CDR3 covers 11 residues. The CDR3 nucleotides read TGTGCCAGCCTCGATAACTATGGCTACACCTTC. Its protein product is CASLDNYGYTF.

The chain carries TRBV3-1 and TRBJ1-5; D is ambiguous. V was cut by 0 bases and J by 6 bases, with 6 bases left in between. Germline V gives CDR1 LGHDT, CDR2 YNNKEL (reference sequence). The CDR3 runs to 13 residues. As DNA, the CDR3 is TGTGCCAGCAGCCAAGATCGAGCTCAGCCCCAGCATTTT. It encodes CASSQDRAQPQHF.

The CDR3 bases are TGTGCCAGCAGCTTAGCGAACAGGGCCACAGATACGCAGTATTTT. Amino acids: CASSLANRATDTQYF. V is TRBV7-8 and J is TRBJ2-3, with D possibly TRBD1 on 6 matching bases. This CDR3 has 15 amino acids. Trimming removed 0 bases from V and 2 bases from J, with 9 bases in between. Germline-derived CDR1 and CDR2 are SGHVS and FQNEAQ.

This clonotype was seen a few times. The rearrangement links TRBV20-1 to TRBJ2-3, with 7 nucleotides matching TRBD2. With V trimmed by 3 bases and J by 2 bases, 11 bases remained unmatched. Germline CDR1 reads DFQATT; CDR2 reads SNEGSKA (reference sequence). This CDR3 spans 16 amino acids. The CDR3 bases are TGCAGTGCTAGGGGTGGGTCTAGCGGACACACAGATACGCAGTATTTT. Translation: CSARGGSSGHTDTQYF.

This clonotype was recorded a few times. V usage is TRBV29-1 and J usage is TRBJ1-1; D is unclear. This CDR3 is built from 15 residues. V was trimmed by 4 bases and J by 2 bases, leaving 17 bases between them. Per the germline V gene, CDR1 is SQVTM and CDR2 is ANQGSEA. CDR3 nucleotides: TGCAGCGTTGCGTACTCCTTTGGGCACAACACTGAAGCTTTCTTT. Translation: CSVAYSFGHNTEAFF.

This clonotype has only a few counts. The chain carries TRBV6-1 and TRBJ1-5, with 9 bases fitting TRBD1. The V and J ends lost 6 bases and 6 bases, in that order; junction bases with no gene match: 3. The germline V gene has CDR1 MNHNS and CDR2 SASEGT. This CDR3 comprises 13 residues. This chain's CDR3 is CASRGTGLQPQHF. Written as DNA, the CDR3 is TGTGCCAGCAGGGGGACAGGGCTTCAGCCCCAGCATTTT.

The count of this clonotype is one. This chain links TRBV9 with TRBJ2-7, with 10 positions matching TRBD2. The CDR3 covers 15 residues. After removal of 4 bases from V and 2 bases from J, the junction contained 6 bases not matched to a gene. Germline CDR1 SGDLS, CDR2 YYNGEE. The CDR3 loop is CASSPHGTSAYEQYF. As DNA, the CDR3 is TGTGCCAGCAGCCCCCACGGGACTAGCGCCTACGAGCAGTACTTC.

This chain links TRBV7-9 with TRBJ2-7; a possible D gene is TRBD2 (5 bases). V was pared by 0 bases and J by 5 bases, with 8 bases between. The V gene's germline CDR1 is SEHNR and CDR2 FQNEAQ (reference sequence). This CDR3 has 13 residues. DNA of the CDR3: TGTGCCAGCAGCTTAGCTAGGGAGAACGAGCAGTACTTC. The encoded protein is CASSLARENEQYF.

This clonotype was recorded a few times. Here the CDR3 reads CSVADRGYGYTF. The CDR3 DNA reads TGCAGCGTTGCTGACAGGGGGTATGGCTACACCTTC. The chain recombines TRBV29-1 with TRBJ1-2; 9 nucleotides line up with TRBD1. The junction had 2 bases not matched to a gene; V was cut back by 4 bases and J by 5 bases. The CDR3 totals 12 residues. The germline V gene encodes CDR1 SQVTM and CDR2 ANQGSEA.

The rearrangement uses TRBV9 and TRBJ1-5, with 7 nucleotides matching TRBD1. The germline V gene encodes CDR1 SGDLS and CDR2 YYNGEE. V was pared by 7 bases and J by 4 bases, with 5 bases of the junction left unmatched. The CDR3 runs to 13 residues. Here the CDR3 reads CASAKGANQPQHF. For the CDR3, the DNA is TGTGCCAGCGCCAAGGGGGCTAATCAGCCCCAGCATTTT.

V and J are TRBV11-3 and TRBJ2-5; 8 bases match TRBD1. The V gene's germline CDR1 is SGHNT and CDR2 YENEEA. The CDR3 length is 17 residues. V dropped 6 bases and J dropped 2; count of bases not matched to a gene: 14. As DNA, the CDR3 is TGTGCCAGCAGTTCGGGTCAGGGGGCAATCACTCAAGAGACCCAGTACTTC. It yields the protein CASSSGQGAITQETQYF. The entire variable domain, with the rest obtained from reference TRBV11-3 and TRBJ2-5, is as follows: EAGVVQSPRYKIIEKKQPVAFWCNPISGHNTLYWYLQNLGQGPELLIRYENEEAVDDSQLPKDRFSAERLKGVDSTLKIQPAELGDSAVYLCASSSGQGAITQETQYFGPGTRLLVL.

The CDR3 loop is CASRTGLEQYF. The CDR3 nucleotides are TGTGCCAGCAGAACAGGGCTCGAGCAGTACTTC. The rearrangement uses TRBV6-1 and TRBJ2-7; D might be TRBD1 (6 bases). V dropped 6 bases and J dropped 6 bases, with 9 bases sitting between them. The CDR3 is 11 amino acids. Germline V gives CDR1 MNHNS, CDR2 SASEGT.

The V and J genes are TRBV9 and TRBJ2-5, with 14 positions matching TRBD2. CDR3 size: 16 residues. Germline lookup yields CDR1 SGDLS and CDR2 YYNGEE. V was pared by 2 bases and J by 4 bases, with 4 bases of the junction left unmatched. CDR3 in DNA: TGTGCCAGCAGCGTGACTAGCGGGGGGGCAGGAGAGACCCAGTACTTC. Translation gives CASSVTSGGAGETQYF.

The V and J genes are TRBV30 and TRBJ1-2; D call uncertain. With 3 bases removed from V and 5 bases from J, the gap between germline ends came to 10 bases. Germline CDR1 reads GTSNPN; CDR2 reads SVGIG (reference sequence). This CDR3 spans 12 amino acids. The CDR3, as DNA: TGTGCCTGGAGGCTGCAGATTTATGGCTACACCTTC. Protein: CAWRLQIYGYTF.

Only a few counts were recorded for this clonotype. The rearrangement joins TRBV20-1 to TRBJ2-3, with 8 bases fitting TRBD2. Germline values: CDR1 DFQATT, CDR2 SNEGSKA (reference sequence). Trimming at V came to 7 bases and at J to 2 bases, leaving 5 bases not matched to a gene. The CDR3 spans 13 residues. CDR3 sequence reads: CSVAGGNTDTQYF. The DNA of the CDR3 is TGCAGTGTTGCGGGGGGTAACACAGATACGCAGTATTTT.

This clonotype was detected only a few times. The V and J genes are TRBV20-1 and TRBJ1-2, with D perhaps TRBD1 (6 bases). V was pared by 4 bases and J by 4 bases, with 10 bases between. Germline lookup yields CDR1 DFQATT and CDR2 SNEGSKA (reference sequence). The CDR3 covers 12 residues. Here the CDR3 reads CSAKDRFYGYTF. As DNA, the CDR3 is TGCAGTGCTAAAGACAGGTTCTATGGCTACACCTTC.